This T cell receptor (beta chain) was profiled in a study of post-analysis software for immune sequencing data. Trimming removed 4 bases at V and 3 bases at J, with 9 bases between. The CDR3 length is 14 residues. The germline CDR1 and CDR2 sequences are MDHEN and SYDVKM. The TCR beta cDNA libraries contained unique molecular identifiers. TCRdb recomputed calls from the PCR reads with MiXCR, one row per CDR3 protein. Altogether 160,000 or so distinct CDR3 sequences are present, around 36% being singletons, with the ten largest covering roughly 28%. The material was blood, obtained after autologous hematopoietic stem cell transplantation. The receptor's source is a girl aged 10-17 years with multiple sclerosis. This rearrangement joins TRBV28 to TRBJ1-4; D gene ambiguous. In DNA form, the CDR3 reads TGTGCCAGCAGTTCCACGGTCCCTAATGAAAAACTGTTTTTT. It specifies CASSSTVPNEKLFF.